These 30 T cell receptor beta chains share one sample of origin, sequenced in a study of shared clonotypes between healthy human individuals. Sequencing used immunoSEQ multiplex PCR; TCRdb keeps in-frame clones, though not all of them. Of about 2 million clones in the sample, over 85% are singletons; the top ten hold more than 0.95%. Naive CD8 isolation took CD45RO-negative cells positively selected for CCR7 and excluded terminally differentiated effector memory CD45RA+ cells. Sequencing was carried out using naive CD8+ T cells sorted from blood. Every receptor here comes from a man younger than 30 in good health.

This sequence joins TRBV27 and TRBJ2-1, with D hard to call. Germline CDR1 reads MNHEY; CDR2 reads SMNVEV (reference sequence). CDR3 length: 13 residues. Trimming left V 2 bases short and J 10 bases short, with 12 bases between. This CDR3 is CASSLAPYGEQFF. As DNA, the CDR3 is TGTGCCAGCAGTTTAGCCCCCTATGGGGAGCAGTTCTTC.

This chain joins TRBV11-2 and TRBJ1-1; no firm D call. The CDR3 is 13 residues long. Per germline, CDR1 SGHAT and CDR2 FQNNGV. V shed 3 bases and J shed 5 bases, with 10 bases lying between them. For the CDR3, the DNA is TGTGCCAGCAGCTTTATGCGGTTGACTGAAGCTTTCTTT. Its translation is CASSFMRLTEAFF. Full variable domain (rest looked up from reference TRBV11-2 and TRBJ1-1): EAGVAQSPRYKIIEKRQSVAFWCNPISGHATLYWYQQILGQGPKLLIQFQNNGVVDDSQLPKDRFSAERLKGVDSTLKIQPAKLEDSAVYLCASSFMRLTEAFFGQGTRLTVV.

This chain joins TRBV6-5 and TRBJ2-1; D is ambiguous. The ends were cut back, 2 bases at V and 5 bases at J, with 13 bases in the middle. This CDR3 region has 15 residues. CDR1 is MNHEY and CDR2 is SVGAGI in the germline V gene. CDR3 sequence reads: CASSYPSSGNNEQFF. The CDR3 DNA reads as TGTGCCAGCAGTTACCCGAGTAGTGGAAACAATGAGCAGTTCTTC.

The chain joins TRBV29-1 to TRBJ2-7; 7 positions match TRBD2. This CDR3 has 13 amino acids. J lost 3 bases, V lost 4 bases, and 6 bases had no gene match. CDR1 SQVTM and CDR2 ANQGSEA come from the germline V gene. Here the CDR3 reads CSVAAGEGYEQYF. The CDR3 DNA follows: TGCAGCGTTGCCGCGGGAGAGGGCTACGAGCAGTACTTC.

V usage is TRBV18 and J usage is TRBJ2-1, with TRBD2 as a possible D gene (5 bases). The CDR3 is 15 residues long. The ends were cut back, 2 bases at V and 5 bases at J, with 13 bases in the middle. CDR1 KGHSH and CDR2 LQKENI come from the germline V gene. As DNA, the CDR3 is TGTGCCAGCTCACCATATGAGACTAACAACAATGAGCAGTTCTTC. Translated, it gives CASSPYETNNNEQFF.

The chain has TRBV30 and TRBJ1-5; D not certain. The CDR3 has 14 amino acids. Germline loops: CDR1 GTSNPN, CDR2 SVGIG (reference sequence). Trimming took off 3 bases at V and 6 bases at J, with 15 bases between the two ends. CDR3 loop: CAWSVNGAIQPQHF. The CDR3 coding sequence is TGTGCCTGGAGCGTCAATGGCGCGATTCAGCCCCAGCATTTT.

The V gene is TRBV7-9, the J gene TRBJ1-2, with 10 nucleotides matching TRBD1. This CDR3 has 15 amino acids. Germline loops: CDR1 SEHNR, CDR2 FQNEAQ (reference sequence). V lost 3 bases, J lost 6 bases, and 7 bases stayed unmatched. The CDR3 region is CASSFPGQGRDGYTF. The CDR3 nucleotides are TGTGCCAGCAGCTTTCCGGGACAGGGGCGAGATGGCTACACCTTC.

This sequence joins TRBV7-2 and TRBJ2-5; either TRBD1 or TRBD2 may supply D (5 bases each). V was shortened by 5 bases and J by 3 bases, with 16 bases between the two germline ends. Germline V gene data show CDR1 as SGHTA and CDR2 as FQGNSA. CDR3 length: 15 residues. In nucleotides, the CDR3 is TGTGCCAGCAGCCCTATCTCCCAGGGAGAAGAGACCCAGTACTTC. It specifies CASSPISQGEETQYF. The variable domain in full, with the rest retrieved from reference TRBV7-2 and TRBJ2-5, is GAGVSQSPSNKVTEKGKDVELRCDPISGHTALYWYRQSLGQGLEFLIYFQGNSAPDKSGLPSDRFSAERTGGSVSTLTIQRTQQEDSAVYLCASSPISQGEETQYFGPGTRLLVL.

V and J are TRBV7-9 and TRBJ2-7; 7 positions match TRBD2. The CDR3 is 17 residues long. V dropped 1 base and J dropped 2; count of bases not matched to a gene: 11. The germline gives CDR1 SEHNR, CDR2 FQNEAQ (reference sequence). The CDR3 is CASSLEGLAAPTYEQYF. CDR3 coding DNA: TGTGCCAGCAGCTTAGAAGGGCTAGCGGCACCAACCTACGAGCAGTACTTC.

V and J are TRBV7-9 and TRBJ2-7; tentatively, D is TRBD2 (6 bases). Germline values: CDR1 SEHNR, CDR2 FQNEAQ (reference sequence). CDR3 size: 14 residues. Trimming removed 4 bases from V and 5 bases from J, with 15 bases in between. The CDR3, as DNA: TGTGCCAGCAGCTCAGCGGGCCGAATGGACGAGCAGTACTTC. Protein product: CASSSAGRMDEQYF.

This clone was seen more than once but under ten times. The chain carries TRBV7-2 and TRBJ2-4, with D tentatively TRBD2 (5 bases). The CDR3 is 16 residues long. Germline V lookup: CDR1 SGHTA, CDR2 FQGNSA. V shed 3 bases and J shed 0 bases, with 12 bases lying between them. CDR3 DNA: TGTGCCAGCAGCTTGCGACTACAACTAGCCAAAAACATTCAGTACTTC. Its protein is CASSLRLQLAKNIQYF.

The CDR3 region is CASSIVKVQMNTEAFF. The CDR3, as DNA: TGTGCCAGTAGTATAGTAAAAGTGCAGATGAACACTGAAGCTTTCTTT. The chain employs TRBV19 and TRBJ1-1; D unclear. Germline assignment: CDR1 LNHDA and CDR2 SQIVND (reference sequence). The V end lost 1 base, the J end lost 0 bases, and 12 bases lay between the germline ends. CDR3 length: 16 amino acids. Looking up the rest from reference TRBV19 and TRBJ1-1 gives the full variable domain: DGGITQSPKYLFRKEGQNVTLSCEQNLNHDAMYWYRQDPGQGLRLIYYSQIVNDFQKGDIAEGYSVSREKKESFPLTVTSAQKNPTAFYLCASSIVKVQMNTEAFFGQGTRLTVV.

The V gene is TRBV28, the J gene TRBJ1-1; D remains unclear. V was trimmed by 3 bases and J by 1 base, leaving 12 bases between them. The CDR3 has 15 amino acids. CDR1 and CDR2 (germline): MDHEN, SYDVKM. The CDR3 is CASSFGVSSNTEAFF. The CDR3 region has the DNA TGTGCCAGCAGTTTTGGGGTCAGCTCGAACACTGAAGCTTTCTTT.

The CDR3 DNA reads TGTGCCAGCAGCTTAGGAAGAGGGGAGCAGTTCTTC. It is translated as CASSLGRGEQFF. This chain connects TRBV11-2 to TRBJ2-1, with D possibly being TRBD2 (5 bases). This CDR3 region has 12 residues. The V and J ends lost 1 base and 10 bases respectively, with 8 bases between them. CDR1 is SGHAT, CDR2 FQNNGV, per germline.

In the case of this clone: In the same sample, other DNA sequences code for this CDR3. V is TRBV5-1 and J is TRBJ2-7; D not certain. CDR1 and CDR2 from the germline V gene are SGHRS and YFSETQ. Trimming stripped 1 base from V and 1 base from J, with 6 bases between. The CDR3 length is 13 residues. CDR3 sequence: CASSLLDSYEQYF. The CDR3 DNA sequence: TGCGCCAGCAGCTTGCTGGATTCCTACGAGCAGTACTTC.

A note on this clone: Different DNA sequences within this sample yield the same CDR3. V usage is TRBV19 and J usage is TRBJ1-1; TRBD1 matches 11 bases. The CDR3 loop spans 14 amino acids. Losses at the gene ends were 3 bases for V and 5 bases for J; bases not matched to a gene: 2. Germline V gene sequence: CDR1 LNHDA, CDR2 SQIVND (reference sequence). DNA for the CDR3: TGTGCCAGTAGTATTAGGGACAGGGGGACTGAAGCTTTCTTT. Protein sequence: CASSIRDRGTEAFF.

The genes are TRBV29-1 and TRBJ2-6; D is unresolved. V was cut by 0 bases and J by 0 bases, with 12 bases left in between. The CDR3 covers 17 residues. Per the germline V gene, CDR1 is SQVTM and CDR2 is ANQGSEA. The CDR3 reads CSVEDNFAGSGANVLTF. CDR3 DNA sequence: TGCAGCGTTGAAGATAACTTCGCTGGCTCTGGGGCCAACGTCCTGACTTTC.

The J gene is TRBJ2-7, the V gene TRBV27, with D possibly called TRBD1 or TRBD2 (5 bases each). V was cut by 5 bases and J by 3 bases, with 17 bases left in between. The CDR3 runs 15 residues. Germline CDR1 reads MNHEY; CDR2 reads SMNVEV (reference sequence). CDR3 in amino acids: CASSVGGDPYYEQYF. The CDR3 region has the DNA TGTGCCAGCAGTGTAGGTGGGGACCCATACTACGAGCAGTACTTC.

The rearrangement joins TRBV27 to TRBJ2-3, with TRBD2 identical over 10 bases. The V and J ends lost 1 base and 0 bases, in that order; junction bases with no gene match: 4. There are 17 residues in the CDR3. Germline values: CDR1 MNHEY, CDR2 SMNVEV (reference sequence). The CDR3 nucleotides are TGTGCCAGCAGTTTATTTACTAGCGGGGATAGCACAGATACGCAGTATTTT. Encoded protein: CASSLFTSGDSTDTQYF.

The chain joins TRBV21-1 to TRBJ2-2; the DNA was not compared with TRBD2, the D call given in the table. TRBV21-1 is a known pseudogene. This CDR3 is built from 14 residues. CDR3 DNA: TGTGCCAGCAGCAAAGTTCCGGGGGCCGGGGAGCTGTTTTTT. It specifies CASSKVPGAGELFF.

The J gene is TRBJ2-1, the V gene TRBV6-5; TRBD2 matches 7 bases. This CDR3 contains 16 residues. Trimming at V came to 4 bases and at J to 4 bases, leaving 10 bases not matched to a gene. The V gene's germline CDR1 is MNHEY and CDR2 SVGAGI. CDR3 bases: TGTGCCAGCAGTTTCTGGAGCGGGACCCCATACAATGAGCAGTTCTTC. This codes for CASSFWSGTPYNEQFF.

The rearrangement uses TRBV11-2 and TRBJ1-2; 8 bases are a match to TRBD1. This CDR3 region has 14 residues. With V trimmed by 0 bases and J by 6 bases, 3 bases remained unmatched. Germline V gene sequence: CDR1 SGHAT, CDR2 FQNNGV. The CDR3 DNA is TGTGCCAGCAGCTTAGACCTACAGGGGGATGGCTACACCTTC. Amino acids: CASSLDLQGDGYTF.

The V call is TRBV4-1, the J call TRBJ2-7, with 12 nucleotides matching TRBD2. The CDR3 spans 14 residues. Trimming removed 3 bases from V and 7 bases from J; junction bases left unmatched: 4. Germline V gene sequence: CDR1 MGHRA, CDR2 YSYEKL. The CDR3 DNA is TGCGCCAGCAGCCACCCCGGACTAGCGGGGGAGCAGTACTTC. Translation gives CASSHPGLAGEQYF.

This chain connects TRBV29-1 to TRBJ2-2; 9 positions agree with TRBD1. With 0 bases clipped from V and 5 bases from J, the junction kept 7 bases outside the gene matches. This CDR3 has 16 residues. CDR1 and CDR2 (germline): SQVTM, ANQGSEA. The CDR3 here is CSVEEFRDRVTGELFF. Written as DNA, the CDR3 is TGCAGCGTTGAAGAATTCCGGGACAGGGTTACCGGGGAGCTGTTTTTT.

On this clone itself: This sample also contains other DNA sequences that code for the same CDR3. This chain connects TRBV7-8 to TRBJ2-3; D is unresolved. V was clipped by 1 base and J by 2 bases, with 4 bases between them. This CDR3 region has 13 residues. The germline CDR1 and CDR2 sequences are SGHVS and FQNEAQ. The CDR3 DNA follows: TGTGCCAGCAGCTTAGGCCTCACAGATACGCAGTATTTT. Amino acid sequence: CASSLGLTDTQYF.

The chain uses TRBV7-9 and TRBJ1-6; 9 bases align to TRBD1. Germline loops: CDR1 SEHNR, CDR2 FQNEAQ (reference sequence). J was trimmed by 1 base and V by 5 bases; bases with no gene match: 9. The CDR3 runs 18 residues. The CDR3 region is CASSPGTGLLSYNSPLHF. As DNA, the CDR3 is TGTGCCAGCAGCCCCGGGACAGGGCTTTTGTCCTATAATTCACCCCTCCACTTT.

The genes are TRBV4-3 and TRBJ1-2; possible D gene TRBD1, 5 bases. The CDR3 runs to 15 residues. Germline CDR1 LGHNA, CDR2 YSLEER. V gave up 2 bases and J gave up 3 bases, with 13 bases separating them. Written as DNA, the CDR3 is TGCGCCAGCAGCCAATCGCGGGGGATCGACTATGGCTACACCTTC. The encoded protein is CASSQSRGIDYGYTF.

The genes are TRBV5-1 and TRBJ2-2; the match to TRBD2 covers 14 bases. CDR3 length: 16 residues. CDR1 and CDR2 from the germline V gene are SGHRS and YFSETQ. Trimming removed 4 bases from V and 7 bases from J; junction bases left unmatched: 6. CDR3 DNA: TGCGCCAGCAGCCCTGGACTAGCGGGGGGCGGCGGGGAGCTGTTTTTT. This translates into CASSPGLAGGGGELFF.

The chain uses TRBV27 and TRBJ2-7, with TRBD2 identical over 12 bases. This CDR3 is built from 15 residues. Per germline, CDR1 MNHEY and CDR2 SMNVEV (reference sequence). The V segment lost 8 bases and the J segment 0 bases; nucleotides outside the gene matches: 5. The CDR3 DNA sequence: TGTGCCAGCCGCCTGACTAGCGGGAGCTCCTACGAGCAGTACTTC. Translated, it gives CASRLTSGSSYEQYF.

The chain carries TRBV29-1 and TRBJ2-1; D unresolved. CDR1 SQVTM and CDR2 ANQGSEA come from the germline V gene. The germline V and J ends were trimmed by 0 bases and 6 bases, with 12 bases remaining between them. This CDR3 is built from 14 residues. CDR3 DNA sequence: TGCAGCGTTGAAGAACTGAAACCGGGCAATGAGCAGTTCTTC. Protein product: CSVEELKPGNEQFF.